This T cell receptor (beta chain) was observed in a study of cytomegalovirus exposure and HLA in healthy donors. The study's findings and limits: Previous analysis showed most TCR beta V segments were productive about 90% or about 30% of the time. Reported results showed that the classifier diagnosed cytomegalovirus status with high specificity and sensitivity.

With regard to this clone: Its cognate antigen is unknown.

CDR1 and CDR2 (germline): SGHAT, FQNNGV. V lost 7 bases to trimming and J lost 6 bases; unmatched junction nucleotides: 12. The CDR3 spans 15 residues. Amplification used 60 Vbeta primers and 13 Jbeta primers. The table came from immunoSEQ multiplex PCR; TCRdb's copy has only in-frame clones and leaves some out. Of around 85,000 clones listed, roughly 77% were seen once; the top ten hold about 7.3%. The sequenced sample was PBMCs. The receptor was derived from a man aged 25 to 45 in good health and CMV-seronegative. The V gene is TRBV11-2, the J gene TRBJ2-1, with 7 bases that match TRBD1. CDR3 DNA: TGTGCCAGCATCAGGGGGAGTCCGAGGGTCAATGAGCAGTTCTTC. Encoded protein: CASIRGSPRVNEQFF. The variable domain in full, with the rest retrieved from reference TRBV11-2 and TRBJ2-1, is EAGVAQSPRYKIIEKRQSVAFWCNPISGHATLYWYQQILGQGPKLLIQFQNNGVVDDSQLPKDRFSAERLKGVDSTLKIQPAKLEDSAVYLCASIRGSPRVNEQFFGPGTRLTVL.